This paragraph covers one T cell receptor (beta chain) sequence. Antigen specificity is unknown. The PCR was carried out with 60 Vbeta primers and 13 Jbeta primers. The assay was immunoSEQ multiplex PCR, and TCRdb's table has in-frame clones only and misses some. This table has more than 100,000 clones, around 72% appearing once. The sample belongs to a study of cytomegalovirus exposure and HLA in healthy donors. Regarding the study as a whole: TCR beta V- and J-gene trimming, according to a later analysis, was linked to a missense DCLRE1C variant. Cytomegalovirus-associated TCR beta chains were listed, numbering roughly 150. Fewer N-insertions than the roughly 670-donor mean were reportedly shown by an Asian-associated ancestry cluster in a later analysis. A few CMV-associated chains were confirmed in vitro to be specific for CMV antigens.

The CDR3 contains 16 residues. Germline V gene data show CDR1 as SEHNR and CDR2 as FQNEAQ (reference sequence). The V and J ends lost 1 base and 2 bases, in that order; junction bases with no gene match: 4. The chain carries TRBV7-9 and TRBJ1-2; 10 bases match TRBD1. Input material: PBMCs. The receptor was derived from a woman between 18 and 30 years old in good health and CMV-seronegative. In DNA form, the CDR3 reads TGTGCCAGCAGCTTAGGGGGGACAGGGGAAAACTATGGCTACACCTTC. Protein sequence: CASSLGGTGENYGYTF.